This note documents a single T cell receptor beta chain sequence. Its matching antigen is unknown. The treatment here: oral pan-JAK inhibitor, 5-10 mg twice daily. This entry comes from a study of CD8+ T cells in alopecia areata. Study at large: The share of scalp area affected provided the severity score for treated patients. Broader study findings: Scalp clonality, together with expanded CD8+ clones among the top 100, fell significantly with tofacitinib. Tofacitinib did not eliminate many expanded lesional clones from scalp or blood.

Following RNA extraction, reverse transcription yielded cDNA that acted as the sequencing template. Repertoires were generated with immunoSEQ multiplex PCR, while TCRdb's copy carries only in-frame clones and drops some. Of fewer than 250,000 clones listed, 40% to 55% are singletons. CDR1 is SQVTM and CDR2 is ANQGSEA in the germline V gene. The CDR3 totals 13 residues. V shed 3 bases and J shed 1 base, with 9 bases lying between them. This receptor was identified in a human donor with alopecia areata. Here the sequenced sample was CD4+ T cells sorted from blood, taken at roughly week 36, from a patient treated with tofacitinib. V is TRBV29-1 and J is TRBJ2-5; no clear D gene. CDR3 DNA sequence: TGCAGCGTTGATATCAGGCCCCAAGAGACCCAGTACTTC. Protein product: CSVDIRPQETQYF.